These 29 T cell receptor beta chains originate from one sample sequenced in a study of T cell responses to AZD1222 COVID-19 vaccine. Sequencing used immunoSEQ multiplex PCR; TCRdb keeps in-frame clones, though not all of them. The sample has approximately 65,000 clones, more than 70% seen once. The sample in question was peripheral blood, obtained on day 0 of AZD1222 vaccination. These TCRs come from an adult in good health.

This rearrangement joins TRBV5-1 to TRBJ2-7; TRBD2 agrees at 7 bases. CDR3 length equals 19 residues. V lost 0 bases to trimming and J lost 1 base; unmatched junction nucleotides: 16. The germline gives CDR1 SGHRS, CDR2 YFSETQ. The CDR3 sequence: CASSLAPVGLAAISYEQYF. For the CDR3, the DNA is TGCGCCAGCAGCTTGGCTCCGGTGGGGCTAGCGGCAATATCCTACGAGCAGTACTTC.

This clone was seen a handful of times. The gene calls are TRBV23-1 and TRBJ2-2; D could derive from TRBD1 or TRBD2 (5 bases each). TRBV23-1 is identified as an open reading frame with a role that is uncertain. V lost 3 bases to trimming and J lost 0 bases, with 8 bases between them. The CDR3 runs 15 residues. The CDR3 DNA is TGCGCCAGCAGTCACCCGGGACCGAACACCGGGGAGCTGTTTTTT. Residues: CASSHPGPNTGELFF.

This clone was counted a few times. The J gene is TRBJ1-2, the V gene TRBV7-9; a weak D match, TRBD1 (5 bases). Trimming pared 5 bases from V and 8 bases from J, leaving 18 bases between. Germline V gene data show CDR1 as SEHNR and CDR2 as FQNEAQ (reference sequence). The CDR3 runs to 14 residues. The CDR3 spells CASSPILTGVGYTF. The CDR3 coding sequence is TGTGCCAGCAGCCCAATTTTGACGGGGGTCGGCTACACCTTC.

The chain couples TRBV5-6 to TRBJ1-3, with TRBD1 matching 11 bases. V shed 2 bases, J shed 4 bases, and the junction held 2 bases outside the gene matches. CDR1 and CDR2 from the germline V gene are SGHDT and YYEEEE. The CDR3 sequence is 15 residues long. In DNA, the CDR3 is TGTGCCAGCAGCTTCGGACAGGGGGCGGGAAACACCATATATTTT. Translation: CASSFGQGAGNTIYF.

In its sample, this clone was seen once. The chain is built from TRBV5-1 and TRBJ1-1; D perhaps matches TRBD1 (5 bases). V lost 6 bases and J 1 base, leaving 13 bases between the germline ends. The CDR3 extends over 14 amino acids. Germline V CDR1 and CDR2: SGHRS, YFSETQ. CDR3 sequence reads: CASMEGVPNTEAFF. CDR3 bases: TGCGCCAGCATGGAAGGGGTCCCGAACACTGAAGCTTTCTTT.

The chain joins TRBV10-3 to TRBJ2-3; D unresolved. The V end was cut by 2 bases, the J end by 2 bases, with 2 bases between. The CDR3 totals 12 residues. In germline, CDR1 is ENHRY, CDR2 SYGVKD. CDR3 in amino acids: CAISELTDTQYF. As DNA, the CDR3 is TGTGCCATCAGTGAGCTCACAGATACGCAGTATTTT.

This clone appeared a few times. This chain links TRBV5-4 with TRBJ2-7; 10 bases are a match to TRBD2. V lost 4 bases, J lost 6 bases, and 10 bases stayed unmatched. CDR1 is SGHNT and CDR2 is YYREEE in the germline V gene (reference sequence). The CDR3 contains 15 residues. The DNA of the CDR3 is TGTGCCAGCAGCCCGGGACTAGCGACCCTACGCGAGCAGTACTTC. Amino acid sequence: CASSPGLATLREQYF.

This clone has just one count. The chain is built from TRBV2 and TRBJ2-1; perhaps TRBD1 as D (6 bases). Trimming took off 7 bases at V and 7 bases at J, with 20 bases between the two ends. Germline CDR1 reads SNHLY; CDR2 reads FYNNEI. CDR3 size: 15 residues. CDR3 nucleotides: TGTGCCAGCAACTCACAGGGAATGCCTGGGAATGAGCAGTTCTTC. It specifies CASNSQGMPGNEQFF. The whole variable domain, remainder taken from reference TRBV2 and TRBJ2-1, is EPEVTQTPSHQVTQMGQEVILRCVPISNHLYFYWYRQILGQKVEFLVSFYNNEISEKSEIFDDQFSVERPDGSNFTLKIRSTKLEDSAMYFCASNSQGMPGNEQFFGPGTRLTVL.

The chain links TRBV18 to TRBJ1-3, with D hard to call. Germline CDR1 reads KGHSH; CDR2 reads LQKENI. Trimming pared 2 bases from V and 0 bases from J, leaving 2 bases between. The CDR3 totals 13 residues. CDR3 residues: CASSPNSGNTIYF. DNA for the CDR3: TGTGCCAGCTCACCAAACTCTGGAAACACCATATATTTT.

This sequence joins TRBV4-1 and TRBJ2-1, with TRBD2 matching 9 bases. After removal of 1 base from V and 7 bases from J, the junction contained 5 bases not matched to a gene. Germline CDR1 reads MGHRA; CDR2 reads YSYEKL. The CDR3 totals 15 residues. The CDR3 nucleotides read TGCGCCAGCAGCCAAGTTAGCGGGAGCGGGAATGAGCAGTTCTTC. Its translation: CASSQVSGSGNEQFF.

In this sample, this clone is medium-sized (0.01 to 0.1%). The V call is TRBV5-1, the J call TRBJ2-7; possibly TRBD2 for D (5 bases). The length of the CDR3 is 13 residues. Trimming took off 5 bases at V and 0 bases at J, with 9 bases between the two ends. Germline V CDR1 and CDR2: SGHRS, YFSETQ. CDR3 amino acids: CASRSGNSYEQYF. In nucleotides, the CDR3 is TGCGCCAGCAGATCCGGGAACTCCTACGAGCAGTACTTC.

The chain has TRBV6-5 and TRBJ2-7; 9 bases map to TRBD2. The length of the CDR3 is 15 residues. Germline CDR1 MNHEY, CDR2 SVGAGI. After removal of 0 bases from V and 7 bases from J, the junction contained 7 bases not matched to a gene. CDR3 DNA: TGTGCCAGCAGTTACTCTGCGGGAGGGCCCAAGGAGCAGTACTTC. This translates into CASSYSAGGPKEQYF.

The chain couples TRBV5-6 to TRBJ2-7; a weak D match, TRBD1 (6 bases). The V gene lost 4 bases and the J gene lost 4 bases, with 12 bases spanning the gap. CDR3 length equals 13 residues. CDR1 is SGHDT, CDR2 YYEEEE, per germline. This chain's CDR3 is CASSLGQIYEQYF. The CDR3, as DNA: TGTGCCAGCAGCCTAGGACAGATTTACGAGCAGTACTTC.

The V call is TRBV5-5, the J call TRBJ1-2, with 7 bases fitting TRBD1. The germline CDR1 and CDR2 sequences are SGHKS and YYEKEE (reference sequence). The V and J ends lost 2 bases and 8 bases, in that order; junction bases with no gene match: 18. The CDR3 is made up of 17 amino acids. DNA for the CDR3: TGTGCCAGCAGCTTCGTAATCGAGGGGGCTTATCGTCGGGGCTACACCTTC. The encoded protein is CASSFVIEGAYRRGYTF.

This chain's CDR3 is CASSRRLSGGTYNEQFF. The CDR3 DNA reads as TGCGCCAGCAGCCGCCGACTATCCGGAGGTACCTACAATGAGCAGTTCTTC. The rearrangement uses TRBV4-1 and TRBJ2-1; D might be TRBD2 (5 bases). From germline, CDR1 is MGHRA and CDR2 YSYEKL. V lost 4 bases and J lost 2, with 18 bases in between. The CDR3 extends over 17 amino acids.

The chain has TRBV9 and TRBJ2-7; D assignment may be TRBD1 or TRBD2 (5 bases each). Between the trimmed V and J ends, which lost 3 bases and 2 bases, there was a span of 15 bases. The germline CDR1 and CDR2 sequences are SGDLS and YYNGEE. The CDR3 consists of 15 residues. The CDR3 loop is CASSGTGTEPYEQYF. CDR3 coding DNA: TGTGCCAGCAGCGGGACCGGGACGGAACCCTACGAGCAGTACTTC.

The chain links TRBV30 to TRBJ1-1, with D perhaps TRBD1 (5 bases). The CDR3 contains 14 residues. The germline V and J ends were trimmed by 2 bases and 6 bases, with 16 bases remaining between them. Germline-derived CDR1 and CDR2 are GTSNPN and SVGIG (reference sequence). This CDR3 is CAWSYGTARAEAFF. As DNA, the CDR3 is TGTGCCTGGAGTTACGGGACCGCCAGGGCTGAAGCTTTCTTT.

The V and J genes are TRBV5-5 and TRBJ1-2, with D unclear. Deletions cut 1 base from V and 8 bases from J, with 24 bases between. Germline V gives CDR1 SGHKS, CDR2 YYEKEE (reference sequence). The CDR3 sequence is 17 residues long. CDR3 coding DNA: TGTGCCAGCAGCTTGTACTGGAGCCTGGGAAACGGATACGGCTACACCTTC. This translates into CASSLYWSLGNGYGYTF.

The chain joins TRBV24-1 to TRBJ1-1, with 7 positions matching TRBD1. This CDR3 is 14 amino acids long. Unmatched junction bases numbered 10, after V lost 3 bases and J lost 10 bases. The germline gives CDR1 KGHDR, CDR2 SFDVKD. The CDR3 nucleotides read TGTGCCACCAGTGATAAGTGGCTCGGGACAGTAGCTTTCTTT. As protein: CATSDKWLGTVAFF.

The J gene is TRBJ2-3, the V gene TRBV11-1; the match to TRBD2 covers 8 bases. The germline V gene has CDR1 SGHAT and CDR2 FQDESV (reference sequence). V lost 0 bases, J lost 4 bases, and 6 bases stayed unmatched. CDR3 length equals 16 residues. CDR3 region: CASSLAPSGRADTQYF. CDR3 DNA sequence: TGTGCCAGCAGCTTAGCGCCCAGCGGGAGAGCAGATACGCAGTATTTT. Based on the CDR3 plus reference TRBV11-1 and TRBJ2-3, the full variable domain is EAEVAQSPRYKITEKSQAVAFWCDPISGHATLYWYRQILGQGPELLVQFQDESVVDDSQLPKDRFSAERLKGVDSTLKIQPAELGDSAMYLCASSLAPSGRADTQYFGPGTRLTVL.

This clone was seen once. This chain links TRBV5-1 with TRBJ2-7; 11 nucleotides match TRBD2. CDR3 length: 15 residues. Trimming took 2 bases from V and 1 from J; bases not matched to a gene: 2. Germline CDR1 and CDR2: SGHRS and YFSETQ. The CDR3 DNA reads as TGCGCCAGCAGCTTATTAGCGGGAGGGTCCTACGAGCAGTACTTC. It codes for CASSLLAGGSYEQYF.

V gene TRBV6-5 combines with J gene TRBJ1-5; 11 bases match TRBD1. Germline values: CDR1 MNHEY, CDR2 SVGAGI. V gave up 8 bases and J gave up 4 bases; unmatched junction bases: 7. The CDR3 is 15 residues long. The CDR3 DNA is TGTGCCAGCGAGAGGGGACAGGGGGTTAATCAGCCCCAGCATTTT. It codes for CASERGQGVNQPQHF.

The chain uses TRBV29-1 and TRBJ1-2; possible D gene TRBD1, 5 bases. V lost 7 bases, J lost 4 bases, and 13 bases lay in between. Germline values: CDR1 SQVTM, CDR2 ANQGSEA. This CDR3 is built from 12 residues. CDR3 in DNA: TGCAGCGCCACGACAGCGCTCTATGGCTACACCTTC. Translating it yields CSATTALYGYTF.

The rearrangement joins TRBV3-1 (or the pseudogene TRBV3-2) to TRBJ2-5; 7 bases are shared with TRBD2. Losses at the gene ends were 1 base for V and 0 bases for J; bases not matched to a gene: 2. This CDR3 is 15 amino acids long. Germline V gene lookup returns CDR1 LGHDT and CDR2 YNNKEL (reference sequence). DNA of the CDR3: TGTGCCAGCAGCCAAGGGGAGGGGTACCAAGAGACCCAGTACTTC. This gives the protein CASSQGEGYQETQYF.

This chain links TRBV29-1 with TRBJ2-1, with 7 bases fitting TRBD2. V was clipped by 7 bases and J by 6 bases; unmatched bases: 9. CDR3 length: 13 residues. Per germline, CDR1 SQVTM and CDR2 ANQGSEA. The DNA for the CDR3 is TGCAGCGGCCAGGCCGGGGAGGGCAATGAGCAGTTCTTC. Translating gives CSGQAGEGNEQFF.

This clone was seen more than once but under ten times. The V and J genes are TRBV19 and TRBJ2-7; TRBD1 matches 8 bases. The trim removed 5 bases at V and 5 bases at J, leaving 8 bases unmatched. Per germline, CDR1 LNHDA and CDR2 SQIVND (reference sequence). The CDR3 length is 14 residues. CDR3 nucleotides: TGTGCCAGTAGTCCCTACAGGGGGTCAGACGAGCAGTACTTC. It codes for CASSPYRGSDEQYF. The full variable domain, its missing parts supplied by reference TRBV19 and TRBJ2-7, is DGGITQSPKYLFRKEGQNVTLSCEQNLNHDAMYWYRQDPGQGLRLIYYSQIVNDFQKGDIAEGYSVSREKKESFPLTVTSAQKNPTAFYLCASSPYRGSDEQYFGPGTRLTVT.

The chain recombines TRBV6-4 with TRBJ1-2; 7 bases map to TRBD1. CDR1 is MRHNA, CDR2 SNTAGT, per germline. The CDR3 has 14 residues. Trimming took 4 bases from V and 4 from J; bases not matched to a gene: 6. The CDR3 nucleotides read TGTGCCAGCAGTGGATCACAGGGGTCCTATGGCTACACCTTC. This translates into CASSGSQGSYGYTF.

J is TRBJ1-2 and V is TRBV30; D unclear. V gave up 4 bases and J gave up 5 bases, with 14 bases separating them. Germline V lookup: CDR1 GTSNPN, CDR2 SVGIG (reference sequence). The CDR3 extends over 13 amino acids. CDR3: CAWTVGSRYGYTF. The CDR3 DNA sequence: TGTGCCTGGACCGTGGGTTCCAGGTATGGCTACACCTTC.

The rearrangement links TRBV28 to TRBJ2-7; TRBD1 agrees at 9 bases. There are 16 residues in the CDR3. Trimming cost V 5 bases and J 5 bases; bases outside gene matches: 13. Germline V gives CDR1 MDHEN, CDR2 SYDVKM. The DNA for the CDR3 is TGTGCCAGCAGTCGGACCGGGACAGGGAAAACCCACGAGCAGTACTTC. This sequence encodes CASSRTGTGKTHEQYF.